The entry below describes one TCR beta chain. Its antigen is not yet known. The sample holds no much larger clone one base away, and base qualities are not on file. The source of the sample is a study of blood T cell repertoires in COVID-19 (TCRdb year 2020). Regarding the study in general: Collaborator samples came from the United States, Italy and Spain and covered acute and convalescent phases of COVID-19. The prospective study material was composed of cDNA or gDNA derived from T cells, B-cell-depleted T cells, or PBMCs. The repertoires were made available in a free public database intended to serve as a resource for research on the immune response to SARS-CoV-2. HLA class I and class II types, where available, came from metadata supplied by the sample provider rather than from assay-based typing. The samples were drawn from the first 160 participants of the ongoing ImmuneRACE study and from 1,254 subjects provided by 6 global collaborators. The dataset comprised deeply sampled blood TCRbeta repertoires from subjects exposed to, actively infected with, or recovered from COVID-19. Sample metadata almost always included a de-identified subject ID, COVID-19 status, age in years and sex.

Results and caveats for the whole study, not just this receptor: Clinical and demographic metadata were provided uncurated, with the amount varying by source and participant.

Trimming leaves V shorter by 1 base and J shorter by 6 bases, with the junction holding 2 bases beyond the gene matches. Reading from cysteine to phenylalanine, the CDR3 counts 14 amino acids. Only CDR3 DNA is held: 42 bases, read in frame from base 1. The germline V gene (reference sequence) provides CDR1 LGHDT and CDR2 YNNKEL. TCRbeta CDR3 regions were amplified from genomic DNA using the immunoSEQ Assay, a bias-controlled multiplex PCR. Under the source paper's analysis protocol: Nucleated cell counts per sample were estimated from amplification of reference gene primers within the assay. Sequence reads were collapsed and filtered to measure the absolute abundance of every unique TCRbeta CDR3 rearrangement. Productive Simpson clonality was computed per sample as the square root of Simpson's diversity index over productive rearrangements. As stored in TCRdb, this immuneACCESS dataset retains in-frame rearrangements with V and J assigned. A fraction of the clones does not appear; measured against another copy, unresolved V genes explain less than half of the discrepancy, and the remainder lacks a known reason. V and J calls and clone size are as listed in that table; D and trimming were resolved from the DNA. The sample table holds 200,000 or so clones, of which almost 85% were seen once. The top ten clonotypes cover approximately 6.9% of the sample.

Whole blood was collected in K2EDTA tubes by collaborating institutions according to the institutions' own protocols. For TCRbeta analysis, collaborators shipped samples in one of three forms: frozen whole blood, isolated PBMCs, or DNA extracted from either of those sample types. Sequenced material: peripheral blood. Recombination joined TRBV3-1 (or the pseudogene TRBV3-2) with TRBJ1-1, with TRBD1 matching 10 junction bases. This TCR derives from a human donor with acute or convalescent COVID-19. The donor label of this sample is uncertain. CDR3 loop: CASSQGTGGAEAFF. The sequenced DNA: TGTGCCAGCAGCCAAGGGACAGGGGGTGCTGAAGCTTTCTTT.